This TCR beta chain was captured in a study of shared clonotypes between healthy human individuals. The method was immunoSEQ multiplex PCR; TCRdb's version includes in-frame clones alone and lacks a portion of them. The data contain around 1 million clones, 70% to 85% of them singletons. CDR3 length equals 15 residues. Germline V gives CDR1 SGHRS, CDR2 YFSETQ. The ends lost 0 bases at V and 7 bases at J; junction bases unmatched: 4. The gene calls are TRBV5-1 and TRBJ1-6; 7 bases are a match to TRBD1. The sample was memory CD4+ T cells sorted from blood. Subset reported: CD45RA-negative fraction. The receptor comes from a man aged 18 to 30 in good health. The chain's CDR3 is CASSLAETGNSPLHF. The CDR3 DNA reads TGCGCCAGCAGCTTGGCCGAGACAGGGAATTCACCCCTCCACTTT.